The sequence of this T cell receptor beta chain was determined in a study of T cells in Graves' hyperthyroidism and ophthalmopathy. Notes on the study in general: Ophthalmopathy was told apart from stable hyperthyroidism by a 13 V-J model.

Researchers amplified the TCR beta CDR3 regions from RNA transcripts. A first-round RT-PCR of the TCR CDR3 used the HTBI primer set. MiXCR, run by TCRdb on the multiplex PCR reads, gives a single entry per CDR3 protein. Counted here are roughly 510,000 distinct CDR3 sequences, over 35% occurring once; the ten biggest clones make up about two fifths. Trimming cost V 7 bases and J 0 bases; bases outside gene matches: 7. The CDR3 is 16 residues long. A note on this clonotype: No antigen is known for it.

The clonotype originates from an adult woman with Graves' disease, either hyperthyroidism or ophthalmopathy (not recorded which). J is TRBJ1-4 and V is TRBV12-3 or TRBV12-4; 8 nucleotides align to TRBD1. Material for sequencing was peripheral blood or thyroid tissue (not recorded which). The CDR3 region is CASTSTGDATNEKLFF. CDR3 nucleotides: TGTGCCAGCACCTCGACAGGGGATGCAACTAATGAAAAACTGTTTTTT.